Shown below are 8 T cell receptor beta chains from a single sample sequenced in a study of T cell repertoires in cytomegalovirus infection. Each CDR3 protein gets one entry after TCRdb re-called the reads with MiXCR. Of 360,000 or so distinct CDR3 sequences detected, approximately 35% appear once; the ten largest clones hold 13%. The antigens of these receptors remain unknown. Sequencing was performed on cultured PBMCs, taken from culture after CMV antigen stimulation. These receptors all stem from a human donor in good health (CMV status not recorded). Some clones in this sample may be carry-over from other donors' samples.

The CDR3 DNA follows: TGCAGTGCTAGAGTCGGAAATACGCAGTATTTT. Translation: CSARVGNTQYF. V is TRBV20-1 and J is TRBJ2-3; no clear D. Germline V gene lookup returns CDR1 DFQATT and CDR2 SNEGSKA (reference sequence). Trimming took 1 base from V and 7 from J, leaving 6 bases between them. The CDR3 covers 11 residues.

This clonotype was detected a few times. The genes are TRBV4-2 and TRBJ2-6, with 7 positions matching TRBD1. CDR3 length equals 17 residues. CDR1 is LGHNA, CDR2 YNFKEQ, per germline. V lost 0 bases and J lost 4; bases outside the gene matches: 6. CDR3 coding DNA: TGTGCCAGCAGCCAAGAGGGACAGTCCACGGGGGCCAACGTCCTGACTTTC. Translated, it gives CASSQEGQSTGANVLTF.

The chain joins TRBV6-2 or TRBV6-3 to TRBJ2-1; 13 nucleotides align to TRBD2. CDR3 length equals 14 residues. Germline trimming cut 6 bases from V and 10 bases from J; bases unmatched to any gene: 6. The germline V gene has CDR1 MNHEY and CDR2 SVGEGT. DNA for the CDR3: TGTGCCAGCAGGAGGACTAGCGGGAGTGGAGAGCAGTTCTTC. Its translation is CASRRTSGSGEQFF.

The DNA of the CDR3 is TGTGCCAGCAGCTTAGGGAGGACCTATGGCTACACCTTC. This sequence encodes CASSLGRTYGYTF. J is TRBJ1-2 and V is TRBV7-6; no reliable D call. Germline-derived CDR1 and CDR2 are SGHVS and FNYEAQ. The CDR3 is 13 residues long. V lost 1 base to trimming and J lost 4 bases, with 7 bases between them.

This clonotype was found once. This chain links TRBV7-9 with TRBJ2-5; the match to TRBD2 covers 7 bases. CDR3 length: 15 amino acids. The V and J ends lost 1 base and 5 bases, in that order; junction bases with no gene match: 7. Germline CDR1 and CDR2: SEHNR and FQNEAQ (reference sequence). The CDR3, as DNA: TGTGCCAGCAGCTTAGGGACTAGAGCCCTGGAGACCCAGTACTTC. Translated, it gives CASSLGTRALETQYF.

The chain couples TRBV7-2 to TRBJ2-5, with TRBD2 matching 8 bases. CDR1 is SGHTA and CDR2 is FQGNSA in the germline V gene. The trim removed 3 bases at V and 5 bases at J, leaving 5 bases unmatched. CDR3 length: 14 amino acids. This chain's CDR3 is CASSLRGARETQYF. DNA of the CDR3: TGTGCCAGCAGCTTGCGGGGGGCTAGGGAGACCCAGTACTTC.

The chain is built from TRBV20-1 and TRBJ2-1; 7 bases match TRBD2. There are 14 residues in the CDR3. With 6 bases clipped from V and 8 bases from J, the junction kept 13 bases outside the gene matches. Per germline, CDR1 DFQATT and CDR2 SNEGSKA (reference sequence). The CDR3 sequence is CSAKQPGGRDEQFF. In DNA form, the CDR3 reads TGCAGTGCCAAGCAACCGGGAGGCAGGGATGAGCAGTTCTTC.

This chain links TRBV5-4 with TRBJ2-1; 7 nucleotides line up with TRBD1. V lost 2 bases, J lost 2 bases, and 4 bases stayed unmatched. The CDR3 sequence is 15 residues long. Per germline, CDR1 SGHNT and CDR2 YYREEE (reference sequence). The CDR3 DNA sequence: TGTGCCAGCAGCTTAGGGGGCCCAACCTACAATGAGCAGTTCTTC. Encoded protein: CASSLGGPTYNEQFF.